This passage covers 23 T cell receptor beta chains from one sample sequenced in a study of blood T cell repertoires in COVID-19. Sequencing used immunoSEQ multiplex PCR; TCRdb keeps in-frame clones, though not all of them. The sample contains around 95,000 clones, 85% to 90% of which appear only once. Specimen: peripheral blood. The source is a human donor in a cohort sampled during active COVID-19.

This chain connects TRBV6-2 or TRBV6-3 to TRBJ2-7; 8 nucleotides match TRBD2. J lost 7 bases, V lost 2 bases, and 7 bases had no gene match. Germline V gives CDR1 MNHEY, CDR2 SVGEGT. The CDR3 sequence is 14 residues long. Written as DNA, the CDR3 is TGTGCCAGCAGTTACGCAAGCGGGAGTAGGGAGCAGTACTTC. It yields the protein CASSYASGSREQYF.

This chain uses TRBV6-5 with TRBJ2-1, with 7 bases that match TRBD1. V shed 6 bases, J shed 5 bases, and the junction held 7 bases outside the gene matches. The CDR3 has 14 residues. Germline V gives CDR1 MNHEY, CDR2 SVGAGI. CDR3 residues: CASSGQVYNNEQFF. Here the CDR3 DNA reads TGTGCCAGCAGCGGACAGGTTTATAACAATGAGCAGTTCTTC.

The chain recombines TRBV18 with TRBJ1-5; TRBD1 might be the D (5 bases). The CDR3 runs to 14 residues. Trimming pared 6 bases from V and 1 base from J, leaving 10 bases between. Germline V gene data show CDR1 as KGHSH and CDR2 as LQKENI. The CDR3 sequence is CASSRGGSNQPQHF. CDR3 bases: TGTGCCAGCTCCCGGGGGGGGAGCAATCAGCCCCAGCATTTT.

This sequence joins TRBV28 and TRBJ1-1; TRBD1 is a possible D gene (5 bases). The CDR3 is 14 residues long. Trimming removed 5 bases at V and 6 bases at J, with 16 bases between. Germline assignment: CDR1 MDHEN and CDR2 SYDVKM. CDR3 amino acids: CASSPLGGIAEAFF. CDR3 DNA: TGTGCCAGCAGTCCCCTGGGGGGGATCGCTGAAGCTTTCTTT.

The chain joins TRBV18 to TRBJ2-3; D gene ambiguous. The CDR3 contains 14 residues. Germline V gene lookup returns CDR1 KGHSH and CDR2 LQKENI. Deletions cut 1 base from V and 2 bases from J, with 7 bases between. CDR3 DNA: TGTGCCAGCTCACCACAGCGATACACAGATACGCAGTATTTT. Translation gives CASSPQRYTDTQYF. Full variable domain (missing parts from reference TRBV18 and TRBJ2-3): NAGVMQNPRHLVRRRGQEARLRCSPMKGHSHVYWYRQLPEEGLKFMVYLQKENIIDESGMPKERFSAEFPKEGPSILRIQQVVRGDSAAYFCASSPQRYTDTQYFGPGTRLTVL.

J is TRBJ2-7 and V is TRBV4-1, with unresolved D. CDR1 MGHRA and CDR2 YSYEKL come from the germline V gene. This CDR3 has 15 residues. V was pared by 1 base and J by 1 base, with 11 bases between. The CDR3 region is CASSQVLSLSYEQYF. As DNA, the CDR3 is TGCGCCAGCAGCCAAGTTCTCAGTTTATCCTACGAGCAGTACTTC.

As regards this clone: The same CDR3 is also encoded by other DNA sequences in this sample. V gene TRBV12-3 or TRBV12-4 combines with J gene TRBJ2-7; D remains unclear. This CDR3 contains 13 residues. Deletions cut 3 bases from V and 3 bases from J, with 9 bases between. The CDR3 sequence is CASSFAESYEQYF. The CDR3 DNA reads as TGTGCCAGCAGTTTCGCGGAAAGCTACGAGCAGTACTTC.

The chain carries TRBV7-9 and TRBJ1-1; D unclear. Germline V gene sequence: CDR1 SEHNR, CDR2 FQNEAQ (reference sequence). There are 15 residues in the CDR3. V was cut by 5 bases and J by 0 bases, with 13 bases left in between. The CDR3 region has the DNA TGTGCCAGCAGCCGATCAAAAGGAGTGAACACTGAAGCTTTCTTT. Its protein is CASSRSKGVNTEAFF.

Concerning this clone: One end of the junction varies from germline; a read error may be responsible. The chain carries TRBV28 and TRBJ1-4; 7 bases are shared with TRBD1. CDR1 and CDR2 from the germline V gene are MDHEN and SYDVKM. This CDR3 spans 14 amino acids. CDR3 sequence reads: CASSSGTVPRFTLF. The CDR3, as DNA: TGTGCCAGCAGTTCCGGGACAGTCCCGCGTTTTACTCTTTTT.

The V gene is TRBV11-1, the J gene TRBJ2-1; no reliable D call. CDR3 length equals 14 residues. V gave up 5 bases and J gave up 6 bases, with 14 bases separating them. The germline V gene has CDR1 SGHAT and CDR2 FQDESV (reference sequence). CDR3 coding DNA: TGTGCCAGCAGCCCTAACCGACTTTTCAATGAGCAGTTCTTC. This translates into CASSPNRLFNEQFF.

The chain joins TRBV9 to TRBJ2-1, with 12 bases aligning to TRBD2. The germline CDR1 and CDR2 sequences are SGDLS and YYNGEE. The CDR3 is made up of 19 amino acids. V shed 0 bases, J shed 8 bases, and the junction held 15 bases outside the gene matches. The CDR3, as DNA: TGTGCCAGCAGCGTAGAAGGACTAGCGGGATGGGGACAGGGCGATGAGCAGTTCTTC. Encoded protein: CASSVEGLAGWGQGDEQFF.

V usage is TRBV9 and J usage is TRBJ2-2; D unclear. Germline lookup yields CDR1 SGDLS and CDR2 YYNGEE. Trimming removed 0 bases at V and 4 bases at J, with 7 bases between. This CDR3 is built from 14 residues. As DNA, the CDR3 is TGTGCCAGCAGCGTAGCACGGAGCACCGGGGAGCTGTTTTTT. It is translated as CASSVARSTGELFF.

The chain is built from TRBV6-5 and TRBJ1-5; tentatively, D is TRBD1 (5 bases). The CDR3 covers 14 residues. CDR1 and CDR2 (germline): MNHEY, SVGAGI. V gave up 2 bases and J gave up 4 bases, with 9 bases separating them. Here the CDR3 DNA reads TGTGCCAGCAGTTACAGTGCAGGGAATCAGCCCCAGCATTTT. Translated, it gives CASSYSAGNQPQHF.

V is TRBV30 and J is TRBJ1-1, with a possible D match to TRBD1 (6 bases). This CDR3 is built from 13 residues. Trimming shortened V by 0 bases and J by 7 bases, and 12 bases separated the two germline ends. Germline V gene sequence: CDR1 GTSNPN, CDR2 SVGIG (reference sequence). CDR3 in amino acids: CAWSVDRNVEAFF. DNA of the CDR3: TGTGCCTGGAGTGTCGACAGGAACGTTGAAGCTTTCTTT.

The rearrangement joins TRBV27 to TRBJ2-7; D not resolved. The ends were cut back, 10 bases at V and 2 bases at J, with 18 bases in the middle. This CDR3 region has 14 residues. The V gene's germline CDR1 is MNHEY and CDR2 SMNVEV (reference sequence). CDR3 DNA: TGTGCCACCAGGCTGACTCCCTGGACCTACGAGCAGTACTTC. Translation: CATRLTPWTYEQYF.

V gene TRBV9 combines with J gene TRBJ2-1; 10 bases match TRBD1. Trimming cost V 3 bases and J 7 bases; bases outside gene matches: 10. In germline, CDR1 is SGDLS, CDR2 YYNGEE. The CDR3 is made up of 16 amino acids. For the CDR3, the DNA is TGTGCCAGCAGCGCACAGACAGGGGGCGTCAAGAATGAGCAGTTCTTC. Its translation: CASSAQTGGVKNEQFF.

The V gene is TRBV2, the J gene TRBJ2-7; 8 bases agree with TRBD1. CDR3 length: 14 amino acids. Germline lookup yields CDR1 SNHLY and CDR2 FYNNEI. V was clipped by 6 bases and J by 3 bases; unmatched bases: 7. CDR3 amino acids: CASRTGVGGYEQYF. DNA for the CDR3: TGTGCCAGCAGGACAGGGGTAGGCGGCTACGAGCAGTACTTC.

This sequence joins TRBV7-9 and TRBJ2-1; 9 bases agree with TRBD2. Germline V gene sequence: CDR1 SEHNR, CDR2 FQNEAQ (reference sequence). V gave up 5 bases and J gave up 0 bases; unmatched junction bases: 14. This CDR3 contains 19 residues. The CDR3: CASSPPAGGRATSYNEQFF. The DNA for the CDR3 is TGTGCCAGCAGCCCCCCTGCCGGCGGGAGGGCCACCTCCTACAATGAGCAGTTCTTC.

V is TRBV7-9 and J is TRBJ2-5; tentative D call: TRBD1 (5 bases). This CDR3 contains 16 residues. Trimming removed 5 bases at V and 1 base at J, with 17 bases between. From germline, CDR1 is SEHNR and CDR2 FQNEAQ (reference sequence). CDR3 loop: CASSPVRGVPQETQYF. CDR3 bases: TGTGCCAGCAGCCCCGTTAGGGGTGTCCCCCAAGAGACCCAGTACTTC.

The J gene is TRBJ2-2, the V gene TRBV5-1, with TRBD2 matching over 11 bases. The CDR3 totals 14 residues. V trimming: 4 bases; J trimming: 9 bases; junction bases outside the gene matches: 5. The V gene's germline CDR1 is SGHRS and CDR2 YFSETQ. The CDR3 loop is CASSTSGSEWELFF. CDR3 nucleotide sequence: TGCGCCAGCAGCACTAGCGGGAGTGAGTGGGAGCTGTTTTTT.

The chain employs TRBV18 and TRBJ2-7; TRBD1 agrees at 8 bases. There are 11 residues in the CDR3. CDR1 is KGHSH and CDR2 is LQKENI in the germline V gene. J lost 10 bases, V lost 3 bases, and 2 bases had no gene match. CDR3 in DNA: TGTGCCAGCTCACCCGGACAGGGCCAGTACTTC. Encoded protein: CASSPGQGQYF.

The J gene is TRBJ1-1, the V gene TRBV25-1; D is possibly TRBD1 (5 bases). This CDR3 comprises 13 residues. Looked up from germline, CDR1 is MGHDK and CDR2 is SYGVNS. Trimming took off 4 bases at V and 5 bases at J, with 11 bases between the two ends. CDR3 region: CASSVKRGTEAFF. CDR3 nucleotide sequence: TGTGCCAGCAGTGTGAAAAGGGGTACTGAAGCTTTCTTT.

This chain uses TRBV13 with TRBJ2-7; 9 bases align to TRBD1. Germline V lookup: CDR1 PRHDT, CDR2 FYEKMQ (reference sequence). The CDR3 consists of 15 residues. V lost 5 bases and J lost 0; bases outside the gene matches: 5. CDR3 sequence: CASSPGQGNSYEQYF. The CDR3 nucleotides are TGTGCCAGCAGCCCGGGACAGGGCAACTCCTACGAGCAGTACTTC.